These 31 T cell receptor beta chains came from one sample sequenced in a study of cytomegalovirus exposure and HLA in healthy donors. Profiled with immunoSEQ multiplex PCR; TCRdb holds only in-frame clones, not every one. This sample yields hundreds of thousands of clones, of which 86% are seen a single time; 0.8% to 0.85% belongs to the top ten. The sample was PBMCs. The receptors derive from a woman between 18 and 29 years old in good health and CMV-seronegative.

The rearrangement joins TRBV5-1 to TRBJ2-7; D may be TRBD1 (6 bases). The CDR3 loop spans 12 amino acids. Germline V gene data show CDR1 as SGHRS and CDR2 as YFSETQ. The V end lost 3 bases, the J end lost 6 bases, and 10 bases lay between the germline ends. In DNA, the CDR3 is TGCGCCAGCAGCTACGACAGGTCCGAGCAGTACTTC. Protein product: CASSYDRSEQYF. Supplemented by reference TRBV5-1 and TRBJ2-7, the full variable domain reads KAGVTQTPRYLIKTRGQQVTLSCSPISGHRSVSWYQQTPGQGLQFLFEYFSETQRNKGNFPGRFSGRQFSNSRSEMNVSTLELGDSALYLCASSYDRSEQYFGPGTRLTVT.

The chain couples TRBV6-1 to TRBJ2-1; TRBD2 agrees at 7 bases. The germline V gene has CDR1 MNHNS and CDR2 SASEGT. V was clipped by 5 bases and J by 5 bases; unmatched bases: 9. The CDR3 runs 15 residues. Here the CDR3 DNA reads TGTGCCAGCAGTCTTCTTGCGGGGGAGAACAATGAGCAGTTCTTC. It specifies CASSLLAGENNEQFF.

CDR3 coding DNA: TGTGCCAGCAGTGGGACTAGCGGGAGGTGGGGTGAGACCCAGTACTTC. Its protein is CASSGTSGRWGETQYF. This rearrangement joins TRBV6-1 to TRBJ2-5; TRBD2 matches at 14 bases. Per germline, CDR1 MNHNS and CDR2 SASEGT. CDR3 length: 16 amino acids. With V trimmed by 4 bases and J by 5 bases, 6 bases remained unmatched.

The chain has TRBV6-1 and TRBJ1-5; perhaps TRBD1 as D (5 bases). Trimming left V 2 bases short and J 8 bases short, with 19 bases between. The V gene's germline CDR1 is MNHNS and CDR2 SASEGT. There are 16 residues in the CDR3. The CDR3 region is CASSEIWSQGIEPQHF. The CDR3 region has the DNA TGTGCCAGCAGTGAAATATGGAGTCAGGGCATTGAGCCCCAGCATTTT.

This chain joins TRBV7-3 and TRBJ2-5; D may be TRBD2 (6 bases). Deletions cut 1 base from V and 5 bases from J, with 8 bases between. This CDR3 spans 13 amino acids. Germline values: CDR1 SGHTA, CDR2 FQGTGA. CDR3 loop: CASSLRGRETQYF. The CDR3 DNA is TGTGCCAGCAGCTTAAGGGGGAGGGAGACCCAGTACTTC.

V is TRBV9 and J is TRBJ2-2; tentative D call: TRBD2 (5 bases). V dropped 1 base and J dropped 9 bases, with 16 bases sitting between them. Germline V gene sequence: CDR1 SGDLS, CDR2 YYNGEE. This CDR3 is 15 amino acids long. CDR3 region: CASSVSSGLVRELFF. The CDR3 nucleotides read TGTGCCAGCAGCGTAAGTTCAGGACTGGTCCGGGAGCTGTTTTTT.

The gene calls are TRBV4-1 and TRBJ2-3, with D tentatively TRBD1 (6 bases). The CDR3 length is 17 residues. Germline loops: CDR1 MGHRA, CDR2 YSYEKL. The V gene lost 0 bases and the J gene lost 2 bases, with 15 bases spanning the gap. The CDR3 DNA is TGCGCCAGCAGCCAAGATTTCCGGCAGGGGTCCACAGATACGCAGTATTTT. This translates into CASSQDFRQGSTDTQYF.

The CDR3 here is CASSPETGSINEQFF. CDR3 coding DNA: TGCGCCAGCAGCCCCGAGACAGGGAGCATCAATGAGCAGTTCTTC. The chain employs TRBV4-1 and TRBJ2-1; TRBD1 matches 7 bases. J was trimmed by 6 bases and V by 4 bases; bases with no gene match: 9. Looked up from germline, CDR1 is MGHRA and CDR2 is YSYEKL. There are 15 residues in the CDR3.

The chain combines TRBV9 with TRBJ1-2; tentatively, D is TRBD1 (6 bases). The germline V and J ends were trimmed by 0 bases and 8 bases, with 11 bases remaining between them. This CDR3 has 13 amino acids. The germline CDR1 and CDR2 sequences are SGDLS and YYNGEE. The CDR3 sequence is CASSVVTGSGYTF. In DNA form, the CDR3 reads TGTGCCAGCAGCGTAGTAACAGGGTCCGGCTACACCTTC.

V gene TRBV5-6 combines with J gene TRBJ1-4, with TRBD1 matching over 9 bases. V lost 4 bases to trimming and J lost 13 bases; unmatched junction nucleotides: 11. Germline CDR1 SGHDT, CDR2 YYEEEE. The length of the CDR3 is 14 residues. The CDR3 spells CASSPGTGSGRLFF. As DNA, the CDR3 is TGTGCCAGCAGCCCCGGGACAGGGTCAGGCAGACTGTTTTTT.

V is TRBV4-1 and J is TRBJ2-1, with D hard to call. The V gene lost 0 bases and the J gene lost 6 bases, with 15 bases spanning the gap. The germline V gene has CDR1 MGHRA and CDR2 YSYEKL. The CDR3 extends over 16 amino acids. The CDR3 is CASSQDRIPQVNEQFF. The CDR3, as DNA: TGCGCCAGCAGCCAAGATCGCATTCCCCAGGTCAATGAGCAGTTCTTC.

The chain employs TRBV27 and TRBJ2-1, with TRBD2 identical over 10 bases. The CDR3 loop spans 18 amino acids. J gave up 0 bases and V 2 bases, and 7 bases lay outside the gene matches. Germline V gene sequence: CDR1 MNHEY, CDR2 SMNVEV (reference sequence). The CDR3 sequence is CASSLRTSGGSSYNEQFF. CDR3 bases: TGTGCCAGCAGTTTACGGACTAGCGGAGGGAGCTCCTACAATGAGCAGTTCTTC.

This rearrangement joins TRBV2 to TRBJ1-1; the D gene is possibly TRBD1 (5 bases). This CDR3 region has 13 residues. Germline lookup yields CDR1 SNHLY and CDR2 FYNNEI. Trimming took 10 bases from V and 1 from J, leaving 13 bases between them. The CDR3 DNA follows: TGTGCCAAGACGGGGGACGGGAACACTGAAGCTTTCTTT. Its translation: CAKTGDGNTEAFF.

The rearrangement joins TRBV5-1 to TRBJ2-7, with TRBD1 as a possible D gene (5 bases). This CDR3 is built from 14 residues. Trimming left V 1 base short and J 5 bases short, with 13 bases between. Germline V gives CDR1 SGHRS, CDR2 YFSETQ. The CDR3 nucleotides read TGCGCCAGCAGCTTGAGTCCAGGGTGGGACGAGCAGTACTTC. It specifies CASSLSPGWDEQYF.

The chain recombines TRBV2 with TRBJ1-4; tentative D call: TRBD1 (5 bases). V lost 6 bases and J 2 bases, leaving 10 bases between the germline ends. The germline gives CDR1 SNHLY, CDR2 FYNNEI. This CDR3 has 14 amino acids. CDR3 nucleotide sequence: TGTGCCAGCAGGCCAGGGATGACTAATGAAAAACTGTTTTTT. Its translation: CASRPGMTNEKLFF.

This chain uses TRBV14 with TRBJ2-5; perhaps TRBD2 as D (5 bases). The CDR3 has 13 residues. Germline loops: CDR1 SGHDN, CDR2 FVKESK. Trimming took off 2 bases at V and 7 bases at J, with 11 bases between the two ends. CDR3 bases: TGTGCCAGCAGCCAATCCCCCCGGGGGACCCAGTACTTC. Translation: CASSQSPRGTQYF.

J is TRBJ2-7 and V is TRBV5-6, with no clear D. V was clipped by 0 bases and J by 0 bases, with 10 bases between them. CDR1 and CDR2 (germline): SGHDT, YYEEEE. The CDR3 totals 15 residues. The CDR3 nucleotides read TGTGCCAGCAGCTTGGAAGACACCTTCTCCTACGAGCAGTACTTC. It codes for CASSLEDTFSYEQYF.

For the CDR3, the DNA is TGTGCCAGCAGTGAAGCGCTTGGAGGAGATGGCTACACCTTC. Residues: CASSEALGGDGYTF. The gene calls are TRBV6-1 and TRBJ1-2; D gene uncertain. V was cut by 0 bases and J by 6 bases, with 11 bases left in between. Germline-derived CDR1 and CDR2 are MNHNS and SASEGT. The CDR3 extends over 14 amino acids.

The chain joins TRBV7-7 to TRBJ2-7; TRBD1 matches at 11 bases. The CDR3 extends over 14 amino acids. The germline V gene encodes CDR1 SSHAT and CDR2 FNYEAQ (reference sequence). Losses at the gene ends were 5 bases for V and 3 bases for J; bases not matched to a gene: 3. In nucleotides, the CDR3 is TGTGCCAGCAGCCCAGGGACAGGGGGCTACGAGCAGTACTTC. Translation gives CASSPGTGGYEQYF.

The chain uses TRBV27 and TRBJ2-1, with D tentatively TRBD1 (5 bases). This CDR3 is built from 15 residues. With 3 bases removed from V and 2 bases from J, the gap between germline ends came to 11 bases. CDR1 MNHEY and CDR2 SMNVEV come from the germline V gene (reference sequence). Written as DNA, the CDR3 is TGTGCCAGCAGTTTCAGGGTTTTCCCCTACAATGAGCAGTTCTTC. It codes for CASSFRVFPYNEQFF.

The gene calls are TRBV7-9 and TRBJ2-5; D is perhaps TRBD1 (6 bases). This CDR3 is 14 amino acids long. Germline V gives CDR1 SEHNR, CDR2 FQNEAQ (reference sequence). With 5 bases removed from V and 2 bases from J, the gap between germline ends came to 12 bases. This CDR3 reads CASSHAGAQETQYF. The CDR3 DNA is TGTGCCAGCAGCCACGCAGGGGCGCAAGAGACCCAGTACTTC.

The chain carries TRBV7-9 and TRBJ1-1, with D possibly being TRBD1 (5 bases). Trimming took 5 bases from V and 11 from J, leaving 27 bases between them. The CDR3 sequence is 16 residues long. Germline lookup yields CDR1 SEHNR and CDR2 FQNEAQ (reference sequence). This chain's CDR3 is CASSLDQLGHFTEAFF. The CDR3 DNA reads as TGTGCCAGCAGCCTTGATCAGCTTGGACATTTCACGGAGGCTTTCTTT. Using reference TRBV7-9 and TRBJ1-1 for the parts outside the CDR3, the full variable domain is DTGVSQNPRHKITKRGQNVTFRCDPISEHNRLYWYRQTLGQGPEFLTYFQNEAQLEKSRLLSDRFSAERPKGSFSTLEIQRTEQGDSAMYLCASSLDQLGHFTEAFFGQGTRLTVV.

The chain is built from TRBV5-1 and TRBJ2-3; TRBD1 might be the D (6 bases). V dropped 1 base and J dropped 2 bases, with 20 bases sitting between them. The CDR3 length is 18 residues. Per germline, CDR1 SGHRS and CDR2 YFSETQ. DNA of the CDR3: TGCGCCAGCAGCTTGAGGGGACCCACAGGGCCTTTCACAGATACGCAGTATTTT. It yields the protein CASSLRGPTGPFTDTQYF.

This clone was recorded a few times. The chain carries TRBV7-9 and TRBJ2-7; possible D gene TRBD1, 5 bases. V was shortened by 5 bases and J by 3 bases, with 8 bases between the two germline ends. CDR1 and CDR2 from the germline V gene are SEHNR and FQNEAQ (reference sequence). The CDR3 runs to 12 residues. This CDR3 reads CASSQTVYEQYF. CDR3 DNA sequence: TGTGCCAGCAGCCAGACAGTCTACGAGCAGTACTTC.

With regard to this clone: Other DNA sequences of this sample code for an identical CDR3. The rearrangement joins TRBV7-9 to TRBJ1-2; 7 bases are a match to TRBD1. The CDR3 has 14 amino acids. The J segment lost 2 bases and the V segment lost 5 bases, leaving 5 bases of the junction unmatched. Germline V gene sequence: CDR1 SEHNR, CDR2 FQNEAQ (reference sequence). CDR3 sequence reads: CASSPGTANYGYTF. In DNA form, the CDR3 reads TGTGCCAGCAGCCCCGGGACAGCGAACTATGGCTACACCTTC.

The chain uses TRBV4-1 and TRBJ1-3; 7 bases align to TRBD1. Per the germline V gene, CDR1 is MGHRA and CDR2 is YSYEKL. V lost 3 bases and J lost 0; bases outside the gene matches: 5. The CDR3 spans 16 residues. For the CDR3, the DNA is TGCGCCAGCAGCCAGGCGACAGGGTACTCTGGAAACACCATATATTTT. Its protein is CASSQATGYSGNTIYF.

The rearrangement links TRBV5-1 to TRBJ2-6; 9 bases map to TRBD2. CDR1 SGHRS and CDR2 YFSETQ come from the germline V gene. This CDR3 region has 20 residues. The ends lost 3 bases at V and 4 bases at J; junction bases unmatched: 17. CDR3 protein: CASSSTPGLAGIRGANVLTF. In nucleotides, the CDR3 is TGCGCCAGCAGCTCAACTCCGGGACTAGCAGGCATCAGGGGGGCCAACGTCCTGACTTTC.

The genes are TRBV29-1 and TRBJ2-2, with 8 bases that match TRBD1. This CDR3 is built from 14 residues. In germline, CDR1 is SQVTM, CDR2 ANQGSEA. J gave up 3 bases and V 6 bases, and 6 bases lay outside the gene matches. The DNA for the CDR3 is TGCAGCGTGAGAACAGGGGGAGACACCGGGGAGCTGTTTTTT. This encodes CSVRTGGDTGELFF.

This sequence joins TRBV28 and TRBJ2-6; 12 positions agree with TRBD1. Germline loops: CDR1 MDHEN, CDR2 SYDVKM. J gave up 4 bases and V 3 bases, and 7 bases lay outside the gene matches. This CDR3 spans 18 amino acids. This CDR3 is CASSFLGQGARGANVLTF. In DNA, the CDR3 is TGTGCCAGCAGTTTCCTGGGACAGGGGGCGAGGGGGGCCAACGTCCTGACTTTC.

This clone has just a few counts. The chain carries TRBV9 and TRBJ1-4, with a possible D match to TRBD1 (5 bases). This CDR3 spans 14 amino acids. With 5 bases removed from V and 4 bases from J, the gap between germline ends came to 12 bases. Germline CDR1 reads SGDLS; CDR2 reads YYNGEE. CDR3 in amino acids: CASRPGLSNEKLFF. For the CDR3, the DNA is TGTGCCAGCAGGCCGGGACTGAGTAATGAAAAACTGTTTTTT. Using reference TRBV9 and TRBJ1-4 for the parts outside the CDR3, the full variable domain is DSGVTQTPKHLITATGQRVTLRCSPRSGDLSVYWYQQSLDQGLQFLIQYYNGEERAKGNILERFSAQQFPDLHSELNLSSLELGDSALYFCASRPGLSNEKLFFGSGTQLSVL.

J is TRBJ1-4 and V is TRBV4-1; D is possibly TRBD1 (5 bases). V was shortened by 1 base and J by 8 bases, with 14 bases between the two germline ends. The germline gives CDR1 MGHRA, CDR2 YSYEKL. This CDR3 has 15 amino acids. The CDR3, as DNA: TGCGCCAGCAGCCAAGGGCAGGGCCCTGAGGAAAAACTGTTTTTT. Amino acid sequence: CASSQGQGPEEKLFF.